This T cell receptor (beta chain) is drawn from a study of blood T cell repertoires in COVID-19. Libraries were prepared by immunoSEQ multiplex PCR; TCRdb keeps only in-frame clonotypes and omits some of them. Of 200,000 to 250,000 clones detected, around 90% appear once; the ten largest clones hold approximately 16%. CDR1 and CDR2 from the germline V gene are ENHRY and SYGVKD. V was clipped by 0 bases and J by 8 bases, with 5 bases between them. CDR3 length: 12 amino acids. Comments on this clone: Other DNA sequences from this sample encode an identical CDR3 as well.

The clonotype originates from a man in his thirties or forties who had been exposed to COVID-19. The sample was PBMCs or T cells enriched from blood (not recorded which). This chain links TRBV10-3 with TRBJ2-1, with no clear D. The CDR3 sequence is CAISESRDEQFF. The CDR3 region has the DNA TGTGCCATCAGTGAGTCGCGAGATGAGCAGTTCTTC.